Sequencing of this T cell receptor (beta chain) was carried out in a study of immune cell composition in non-small cell lung cancer. General study findings and limits: Tumour-associated clones >0.5% occurred in roughly 30% of adenocarcinomas, approximately 79% of squamous. Top 10 clone scores and clonality were higher in squamous than adenocarcinoma.

Method: immunoSEQ multiplex PCR; TCRdb's copy keeps in-frame clones and lacks some. The data contain some 6,600 clones, roughly 74% of them singletons. Comment on this clone: What it binds is not known.

Germline V gives CDR1 GTSNPN, CDR2 SVGIG (reference sequence). The CDR3 has 12 amino acids. The V gene lost 5 bases and the J gene lost 4 bases, with 11 bases spanning the gap. Sequencing used lung tumor tissue. The V and J genes are TRBV30 and TRBJ1-1; no clear D gene. The TCR originated in a human donor with non-small cell lung cancer. The DNA of the CDR3 is TGTGCCTGGGAGGGAGGTGGCACTGAAGCTTTCTTT. Its protein product is CAWEGGGTEAFF. Filled out from reference TRBV30 and TRBJ1-1, the complete variable domain reads SQTIHQWPATLVQPVGSPLSLECTVEGTSNPNLYWYRQAAGRGLQLLFYSVGIGQISSEVPQNLSASRPQDRQFILSSKKLLLSDSGFYLCAWEGGGTEAFFGQGTRLTVV.